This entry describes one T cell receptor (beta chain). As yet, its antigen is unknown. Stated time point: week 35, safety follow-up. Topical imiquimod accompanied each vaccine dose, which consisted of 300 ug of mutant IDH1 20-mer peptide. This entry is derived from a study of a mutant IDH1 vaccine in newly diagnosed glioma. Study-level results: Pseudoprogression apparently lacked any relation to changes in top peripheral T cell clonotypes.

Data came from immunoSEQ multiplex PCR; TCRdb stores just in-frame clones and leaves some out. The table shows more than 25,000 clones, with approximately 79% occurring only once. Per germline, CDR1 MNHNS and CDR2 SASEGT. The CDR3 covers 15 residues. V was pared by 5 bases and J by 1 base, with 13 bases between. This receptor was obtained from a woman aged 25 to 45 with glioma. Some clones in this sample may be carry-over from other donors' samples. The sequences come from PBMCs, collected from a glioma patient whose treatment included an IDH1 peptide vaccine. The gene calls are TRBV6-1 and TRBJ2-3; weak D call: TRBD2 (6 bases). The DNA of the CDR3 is TGTGCCAGCAGTACCCACCCGGGGGGCACAGATACGCAGTATTTT. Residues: CASSTHPGGTDTQYF.